Included here is one T cell receptor beta chain sequence, with context. Its antigen is unknown. This CDR3 region has 11 residues. The sample originates from a study of vaccination and CD4 T cells after COVID-19. Indicated treatment: approximately nine-day PBMC culture with coronavirus spike peptide pools or control peptides (ViraFEST assay). Cultured CD4+ T-cell DNA underwent Oncomine TCR Beta short-read sequencing. TCRdb re-derived calls from the PCR reads in MiXCR, one entry per CDR3 protein. The sample yields 15,000 to 20,000 distinct CDR3 sequences, less than 60% seen once. The specimen sequenced was CD4+ T cells from blood, cultured in vitro. The rearrangement joins TRBV1 to TRBJ2-3. TRBV1 is marked as a pseudogene. The TCR comes from a human donor who had recovered from COVID-19. The CDR3 is CTTKDTDTQYF. The CDR3 DNA follows: TGCACCACGAAGGACACAGATACGCAGTATTTT.